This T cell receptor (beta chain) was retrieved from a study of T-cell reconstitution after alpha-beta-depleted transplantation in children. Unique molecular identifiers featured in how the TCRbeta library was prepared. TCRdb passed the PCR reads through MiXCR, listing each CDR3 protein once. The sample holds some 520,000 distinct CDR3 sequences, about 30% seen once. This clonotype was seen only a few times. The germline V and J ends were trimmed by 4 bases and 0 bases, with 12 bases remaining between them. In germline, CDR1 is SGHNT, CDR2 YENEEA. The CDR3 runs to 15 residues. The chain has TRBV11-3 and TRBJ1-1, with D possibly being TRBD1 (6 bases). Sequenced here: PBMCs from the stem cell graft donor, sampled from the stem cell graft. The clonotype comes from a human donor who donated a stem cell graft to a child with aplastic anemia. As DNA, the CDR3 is TGTGCCAGCAGCTCCGGGGGGCCGATGAACACTGAAGCTTTCTTT. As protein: CASSSGGPMNTEAFF.